In its sample, the clone carrying this TCR beta chain was seen many times. The antigen is not known. V shed 2 bases and J shed 1 base, with 8 bases lying between them. The CDR3 has 14 amino acids. Germline CDR1 is MRHNA and CDR2 is SNTAGT. Genomic DNA provided the template from which TCR beta VDJ and CDR3 profiles were obtained. From the reads, TCRdb called clonotypes with MiXCR, one entry per CDR3 protein. Here the sample spans 150,000 to 200,000 distinct CDR3 sequences, 40% to 55% being singletons. The record originates from a study of CD8+CD57+ T cells in acquired aplastic anemia. The wider study: An average of roughly 3 ug of DNA was obtained from sorted CD4+ and CD8+ cells.

Study results and caveats: The number of CD8+ CDR3 sequences shared by patients and controls was roughly 31.

Patients chosen for sequencing had shown CD8+CD57+ cell expansion by flow cytometry. Severe acquired aplastic anemia was diagnosed in all patients. None of the patients had been given any therapy when their blood was sampled. This receptor was identified in a human donor with aplastic anemia. The sequenced material came from sorted CD4+, CD8+, or CD8+CD57+ T cells (not recorded which) from PBMCs. The rearrangement joins TRBV6-4 to TRBJ1-1, with no clear D. In DNA form, the CDR3 reads TGTGCCAGCAGTGACACCTCAAGGAACACTGAAGCTTTCTTT. This encodes CASSDTSRNTEAFF.